This T cell receptor beta chain was sequenced during a study of blood T cells in healthy people across ages. The germline V gene has CDR1 DFQATT and CDR2 SNEGSKA (reference sequence). The CDR3 has 14 residues. A second PCR, run for about 6 to 11 cycles, used a sample-barcoded 5' primer plus a J-beta primer mix. TCRdb processed the 5' RACE reads anew with MiXCR; each CDR3 protein has one entry. The data contain under 2 million distinct CDR3 sequences, roughly 30% of them singletons. The sequence derives from a woman between 25 and 40 years old in good health. Material for sequencing was blood. The chain recombines TRBV20-1 with TRBJ2-1, with D perhaps matching TRBD2 (5 bases). CDR3 in amino acids: CSPAARFSYNEQFF. In DNA, the CDR3 is TGCAGCCCAGCGGCTAGATTTTCCTACAATGAGCAGTTCTTC.